This T cell receptor (beta chain) comes out of a study of Graves' ophthalmopathy and Graves' hyperthyroidism. Across the whole study: Peripheral blood was gathered at first diagnosis, ahead of any treatment whatsoever. General study findings and limits: Between ophthalmopathy and stable hyperthyroidism, a 13-signature model drew a separation with 87.88% sensitivity and around 80% specificity. Among thyroid clonotypes expanded above 0.001 frequency, most also appeared in blood.

Many counts were recorded for this clonotype. The antigen is not known. Germline CDR1 and CDR2: SNHLY and FYNNEI. The CDR3 runs 16 residues. V lost 2 bases and J lost 5, with 18 bases in between. RNA transcripts yielded amplified TCR beta CDR3 regions. HTBI-primed first-round RT-PCR preceded second-round multiplex PCR. TCRdb ran MiXCR on the multiplex PCR reads and lists one entry per CDR3 protein. Of fewer than 350,000 distinct CDR3 sequences listed, 17% were seen once; the top ten hold 12%. Certain patients, namely those with other autoimmune diseases, uncontrolled infections, pregnancy or lactation, were excluded.

This chain links TRBV2 with TRBJ1-2, with D possibly TRBD1 on 6 matching bases. Sequences were obtained from peripheral blood. This sequence originates from an adult man with Graves' ophthalmopathy. In nucleotides, the CDR3 is TGTGCCAGCAGTGAAACCACCCCAGGGGCCGGGTATGGCTACACCTTC. Its protein product is CASSETTPGAGYGYTF.